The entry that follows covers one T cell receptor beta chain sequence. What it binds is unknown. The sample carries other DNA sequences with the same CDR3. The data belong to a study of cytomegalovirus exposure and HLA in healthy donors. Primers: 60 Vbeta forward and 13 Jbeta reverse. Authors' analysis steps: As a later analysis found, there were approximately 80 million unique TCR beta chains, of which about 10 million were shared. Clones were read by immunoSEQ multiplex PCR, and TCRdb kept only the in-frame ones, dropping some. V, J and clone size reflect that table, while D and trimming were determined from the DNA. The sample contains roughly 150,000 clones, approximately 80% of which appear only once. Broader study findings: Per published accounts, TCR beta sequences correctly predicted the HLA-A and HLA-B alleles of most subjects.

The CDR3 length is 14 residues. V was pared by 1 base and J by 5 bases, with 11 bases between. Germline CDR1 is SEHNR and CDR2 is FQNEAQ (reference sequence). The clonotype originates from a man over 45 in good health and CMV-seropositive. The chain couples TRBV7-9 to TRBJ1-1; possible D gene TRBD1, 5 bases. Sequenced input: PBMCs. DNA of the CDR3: TGTGCCAGCAGCTTAGGCGGGGGGGGGACTGAAGCTTTCTTT. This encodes CASSLGGGGTEAFF.